This T cell receptor beta chain originates from a study of cytomegalovirus exposure and HLA in healthy donors. Study-wide context: Earlier, 100 million or so unique TCR beta sequences were recovered from about 179 million T cells by an analysis.

V lost 1 base, J lost 4 bases, and 7 bases lay in between. Germline CDR1 reads MNHNS; CDR2 reads SASEGT. The CDR3 length is 13 residues. PCR involved 60 Vbeta and 13 Jbeta primers. TCRdb keeps only in-frame clones here, not all; method: immunoSEQ multiplex PCR. The top ten hold less than 7% of the sample, which has approximately 79,000 clones, under 80% seen once. The sequence came from a male donor in good health and CMV-seropositive. Sequencing was carried out using PBMCs. This sequence joins TRBV6-1 and TRBJ2-5, with TRBD2 as a possible D gene (5 bases). The CDR3 loop is CASSEVRVETQYF. CDR3 DNA: TGTGCCAGCAGTGAAGTGAGGGTAGAGACCCAGTACTTC.